The 20 T cell receptor beta chains listed next were all sequenced from one sample in a study of T cell responses to AZD1222 COVID-19 vaccine. Sequenced by immunoSEQ multiplex PCR; TCRdb stores in-frame clones only, minus some. The table has around 83,000 clones, 90% seen once. Here the sequenced sample was peripheral blood, taken 28 days after the second AZD1222 dose. The receptors derive from an adult who received the AZD1222 COVID-19 vaccine.

This clone was detected once. This sequence joins TRBV10-3 and TRBJ2-2; TRBD1 aligns across 7 bases. This CDR3 contains 14 residues. The V and J ends lost 11 bases and 3 bases, in that order; junction bases with no gene match: 9. CDR1 and CDR2 from the germline V gene are ENHRY and SYGVKD. The CDR3 here is CAAKGATDTGELFF. Written as DNA, the CDR3 is TGTGCCGCAAAGGGGGCAACAGACACCGGGGAGCTGTTTTTT.

The count of this clone is one. The chain carries TRBV29-1 and TRBJ1-1, with 7 bases that match TRBD1. The germline V gene has CDR1 SQVTM and CDR2 ANQGSEA. J was trimmed by 0 bases and V by 5 bases; bases with no gene match: 3. The CDR3 has 13 residues. The CDR3 DNA sequence: TGCAGCGTTCAGGGACAGTTGAACACTGAAGCTTTCTTT. Residues: CSVQGQLNTEAFF.

This chain connects TRBV9 to TRBJ2-1; TRBD1 agrees at 7 bases. The CDR3 has 14 amino acids. The germline CDR1 and CDR2 sequences are SGDLS and YYNGEE. Unmatched junction bases numbered 6, after V lost 5 bases and J lost 4 bases. This chain's CDR3 is CASRTGTEYNEQFF. CDR3 bases: TGTGCCAGCAGGACCGGGACAGAATACAATGAGCAGTTCTTC.

This clone showed up just once. The CDR3 protein is CSASSGNQPQHF. CDR3 in DNA: TGCAGTGCTAGTTCAGGCAATCAGCCCCAGCATTTT. V is TRBV20-1 and J is TRBJ1-5; D gene uncertain. Germline V gene data show CDR1 as DFQATT and CDR2 as SNEGSKA (reference sequence). V lost 3 bases and J lost 2, with 5 bases in between. The CDR3 has 12 amino acids.

V and J are TRBV12-3 or TRBV12-4 and TRBJ1-1; TRBD1 might be the D (6 bases). There are 12 residues in the CDR3. V was trimmed by 7 bases and J by 3 bases, leaving 9 bases between them. In nucleotides, the CDR3 is TGTGCCAGCAATGGGGGCTACACTGAAGCTTTCTTT. It specifies CASNGGYTEAFF.

This clone was detected a few times. The chain links TRBV3-1 (or the pseudogene TRBV3-2) to TRBJ2-7; perhaps TRBD1 as D (5 bases). Germline CDR1 is LGHDT and CDR2 is YNNKEL (reference sequence). The CDR3 has 12 residues. V was clipped by 0 bases and J by 12 bases, with 12 bases between them. The CDR3 sequence is CASSQDRRGRYF. In DNA, the CDR3 is TGTGCCAGCAGCCAAGACCGTAGGGGAAGGTACTTC.

The V call is TRBV6-1, the J call TRBJ2-3; D remains unclear. The V gene lost 0 bases and the J gene lost 1 base, with 11 bases spanning the gap. The CDR3 is 16 residues long. The V gene's germline CDR1 is MNHNS and CDR2 SASEGT. CDR3 bases: TGTGCCAGCAGTGAAGCCATCCGGGCGCGCACAGATACGCAGTATTTT. This encodes CASSEAIRARTDTQYF.

This chain connects TRBV27 to TRBJ1-5; TRBD1 agrees at 10 bases. Trimming cost V 6 bases and J 6 bases; bases outside gene matches: 5. Germline V gene data show CDR1 as MNHEY and CDR2 as SMNVEV (reference sequence). CDR3 length equals 14 residues. The CDR3 is CASSMTGGGQPQHF. The CDR3 nucleotides read TGTGCCAGCAGCATGACAGGGGGCGGTCAGCCCCAGCATTTT.

DNA for the CDR3: TGTGCCAGCTCACCTTCGACCAGGGGGGGCGAGCAGTACTTC. This translates into CASSPSTRGGEQYF. The chain carries TRBV18 and TRBJ2-7, with D possibly called TRBD1 or TRBD2 (7 bases each). Germline CDR1 KGHSH, CDR2 LQKENI. CDR3 length equals 14 residues. Trimming removed 3 bases at V and 6 bases at J, with 15 bases between.

The chain uses TRBV18 and TRBJ1-4; TRBD1 might be the D (6 bases). V was trimmed by 8 bases and J by 6 bases, leaving 19 bases between them. CDR1 and CDR2 (germline): KGHSH, LQKENI. The CDR3 runs to 15 residues. The CDR3 loop reads CASANTGARDEKLFF. CDR3 nucleotide sequence: TGTGCCAGCGCAAATACGGGGGCTCGGGATGAAAAACTGTTTTTT.

The chain employs TRBV4-1 and TRBJ2-1; tentatively, D is TRBD1 (6 bases). V was clipped by 3 bases and J by 0 bases, with 9 bases between them. Germline-derived CDR1 and CDR2 are MGHRA and YSYEKL. This CDR3 has 15 residues. The CDR3 bases are TGCGCCAGCAGCCAGGAACAGGGCTCCTACAATGAGCAGTTCTTC. Its translation: CASSQEQGSYNEQFF.

The V call is TRBV5-6, the J call TRBJ2-7; no reliable D call. This CDR3 is 12 amino acids long. V dropped 4 bases and J dropped 4 bases, with 9 bases sitting between them. Germline CDR1 and CDR2: SGHDT and YYEEEE. CDR3 residues: CASSVTIYEQYF. DNA for the CDR3: TGTGCCAGCAGCGTGACCATATACGAGCAGTACTTC.

J is TRBJ2-5 and V is TRBV6-1; TRBD2 is a possible D gene (7 bases). Germline loops: CDR1 MNHNS, CDR2 SASEGT. The CDR3 covers 14 residues. Trimming stripped 2 bases from V and 7 bases from J, with 14 bases between. The CDR3, as DNA: TGTGCCAGCAGTGAAAGGGCAGGGGAGGGGACCCAGTACTTC. It translates to CASSERAGEGTQYF.

The chain recombines TRBV10-3 with TRBJ2-5; no reliable D call. Germline CDR1 ENHRY, CDR2 SYGVKD. The CDR3 consists of 11 residues. Trimming took 7 bases from V and 2 from J, leaving 5 bases between them. The CDR3 loop reads CAIKSQETQYF. For the CDR3, the DNA is TGTGCCATCAAATCACAAGAGACCCAGTACTTC.

The V gene is TRBV6-5, the J gene TRBJ2-6; no clear D gene. Germline V gene sequence: CDR1 MNHEY, CDR2 SVGAGI. V was clipped by 8 bases and J by 1 base, with 9 bases between them. This CDR3 is 14 amino acids long. The CDR3 loop is CASQRASGANVLTF. The CDR3 nucleotides are TGTGCCAGCCAAAGGGCGTCTGGGGCCAACGTCCTGACTTTC.

The chain links TRBV7-9 to TRBJ1-3; D remains unclear. There are 14 residues in the CDR3. V gave up 4 bases and J gave up 3 bases, with 10 bases separating them. CDR1 is SEHNR, CDR2 FQNEAQ, per germline (reference sequence). The CDR3 DNA follows: TGTGCCAGCAGCTCGCAGACGATTGGAAACACCATATATTTT. Protein: CASSSQTIGNTIYF.

The CDR3 loop reads CASSLSVGKRTEAFF. As DNA, the CDR3 is TGCGCCAGCAGCTTGTCTGTAGGGAAAAGGACTGAAGCTTTCTTT. V is TRBV5-1 and J is TRBJ1-1; no firm D call. Trimming took 1 base from V and 5 from J, leaving 15 bases between them. CDR1 SGHRS and CDR2 YFSETQ come from the germline V gene. There are 15 residues in the CDR3.

The chain is built from TRBV7-6 and TRBJ1-1, with 7 bases identical to TRBD1. The CDR3 is 13 residues long. From germline, CDR1 is SGHVS and CDR2 FNYEAQ. The V gene end was trimmed by 10 bases and the J gene end by 1 base; junction bases not matched to a gene: 6. In DNA form, the CDR3 reads TGTGCCACCACGACAGGGCGGAACACTGAAGCTTTCTTT. Translated: CATTTGRNTEAFF.

The V gene is TRBV6-6, the J gene TRBJ1-2, with 8 nucleotides matching TRBD1. The V and J ends lost 7 bases and 4 bases, in that order; junction bases with no gene match: 5. Germline values: CDR1 MNHNY, CDR2 SVGAGI (reference sequence). This CDR3 comprises 13 residues. The CDR3 loop is CASTDDRGYGYTF. CDR3 in DNA: TGTGCCAGCACCGATGACAGGGGCTATGGCTACACCTTC.

The chain is built from TRBV5-1 and TRBJ1-3, with a tentative D call TRBD1 (5 bases). The CDR3 totals 16 residues. V was pared by 3 bases and J by 0 bases, with 13 bases between. Germline loops: CDR1 SGHRS, CDR2 YFSETQ. In nucleotides, the CDR3 is TGCGCCAGCAGCTCGACCGGGGGTTCCTCTGGAAACACCATATATTTT. Translating gives CASSSTGGSSGNTIYF.